This TCR beta chain came from a study of T cells after yellow fever vaccination. Study outcomes and limitations: Most primary-vaccination clones recurred post-booster (under 98% CD4, more than 85% CD8).

In germline, CDR1 is MNHNY, CDR2 SVGAGI (reference sequence). The CDR3 sequence is 13 residues long. Trimming left V 5 bases short and J 2 bases short, with 9 bases between. TCRdb re-called the 5' RACE reads with MiXCR, one entry per CDR3 protein. The sample carries some 350,000 distinct CDR3 sequences, roughly 6.1% recorded once. This clonotype was observed at least ten times. As yet, its antigen is unknown. This chain links TRBV6-6 with TRBJ1-2; D gene ambiguous. This receptor was taken from a man aged 25 to 40 who received the YFV17D yellow fever vaccine. Sequenced material: PBMCs, taken 5 days after the yellow fever booster vaccination. CDR3: CASSKGRNYGYTF. DNA for the CDR3: TGTGCCAGCAGTAAAGGACGGAACTATGGCTACACCTTC.